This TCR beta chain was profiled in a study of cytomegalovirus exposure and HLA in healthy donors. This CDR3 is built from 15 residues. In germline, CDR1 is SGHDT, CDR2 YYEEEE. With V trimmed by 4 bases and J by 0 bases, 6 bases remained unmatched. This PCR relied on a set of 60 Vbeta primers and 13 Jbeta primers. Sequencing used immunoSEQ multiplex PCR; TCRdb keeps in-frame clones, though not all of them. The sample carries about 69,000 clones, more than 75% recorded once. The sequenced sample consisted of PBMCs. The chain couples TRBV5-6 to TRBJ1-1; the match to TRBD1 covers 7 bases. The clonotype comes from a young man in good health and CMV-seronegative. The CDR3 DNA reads TGTGCCAGCAGCCGTGTGGACAGGATGAACACTGAAGCTTTCTTT. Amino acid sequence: CASSRVDRMNTEAFF.